This TCR beta chain is drawn from a study of blood T cell repertoires in COVID-19. V shed 2 bases, J shed 7 bases, and the junction held 4 bases outside the gene matches. This CDR3 comprises 13 residues. Germline V gives CDR1 MGHDK, CDR2 SYGVNS. This table comes from immunoSEQ multiplex PCR, and its TCRdb copy is limited to in-frame clones, with some not included. Of some 370,000 clones in the sample, roughly 90% were seen once. This chain uses TRBV25-1 with TRBJ1-1, with 7 positions matching TRBD1. This receptor was identified in a man aged 35 to 55 with acute or convalescent COVID-19. The specimen was peripheral blood. As DNA, the CDR3 is TGTGCCAGCAGTGAACCCCGGGACAGTGAAGCTTTCTTT. Translation: CASSEPRDSEAFF.